The next 19 T cell receptor beta chains were all read from a single sample in a study of T cell changes during pregnancy in multiple sclerosis. Some clones are missing from TCRdb's copy, which holds only in-frame ones; the method was immunoSEQ multiplex PCR. The table includes some 80,000 clones, about 90% detected once. The sample was peripheral blood, taken before pregnancy. Every receptor here comes from a female donor with multiple sclerosis, enrolled in a pregnancy study.

This sequence joins TRBV10-1 and TRBJ2-7; D uncertain. Germline CDR1 reads WNHNN; CDR2 reads SYGVQD (reference sequence). This CDR3 comprises 12 residues. V dropped 11 bases and J dropped 0 bases, with 11 bases sitting between them. This CDR3 reads CARHLSSYEQYF. Here the CDR3 DNA reads TGCGCCCGCCACCTAAGCTCCTACGAGCAGTACTTC.

This clone was counted a single time. The gene calls are TRBV28 and TRBJ1-5, with a tentative D call TRBD1 (6 bases). This CDR3 has 16 residues. The V and J ends lost 5 bases and 1 base respectively, with 15 bases between them. Per germline, CDR1 MDHEN and CDR2 SYDVKM. CDR3 sequence: CASSPEQGWSNQPQHF. The CDR3 DNA sequence: TGTGCCAGCAGTCCCGAACAGGGTTGGAGCAATCAGCCCCAGCATTTT.

The V and J genes are TRBV9 and TRBJ2-2; 11 positions match TRBD2. CDR1 and CDR2 (germline): SGDLS, YYNGEE. Trimming cost V 0 bases and J 5 bases; bases outside gene matches: 9. This CDR3 comprises 18 residues. The CDR3 sequence: CASSVVPIAGGQTGELFF. For the CDR3, the DNA is TGTGCCAGCAGCGTAGTCCCCATAGCGGGAGGGCAGACCGGGGAGCTGTTTTTT.

The rearrangement uses TRBV7-6 and TRBJ2-1; maybe TRBD2 (5 bases). CDR1 and CDR2 from the germline V gene are SGHVS and FNYEAQ. CDR3 size: 14 residues. V lost 1 base and J lost 8, with 12 bases in between. Written as DNA, the CDR3 is TGTGCCAGCAGCTTAGTGGTCTATAGCGATGAGCAGTTCTTC. Translating it yields CASSLVVYSDEQFF. Full variable domain (missing parts from reference TRBV7-6 and TRBJ2-1): GAGVSQSPRYKVTKRGQDVALRCDPISGHVSLYWYRQALGQGPEFLTYFNYEAQQDKSGLPNDRFSAERPEGSISTLTIQRTEQRDSAMYRCASSLVVYSDEQFFGPGTRLTVL.

This clone occurred a few times. The gene calls are TRBV30 and TRBJ2-7, with TRBD2 matching over 11 bases. Germline lookup yields CDR1 GTSNPN and CDR2 SVGIG (reference sequence). There are 14 residues in the CDR3. With V trimmed by 3 bases and J by 2 bases, 3 bases remained unmatched. The CDR3: CAWSRGLAAYEQYF. The CDR3 DNA reads TGTGCCTGGAGCCGGGGACTAGCGGCCTACGAGCAGTACTTC.

The chain couples TRBV25-1 to TRBJ2-1, with unresolved D. With 1 base removed from V and 7 bases from J, the gap between germline ends came to 5 bases. Germline CDR1 and CDR2: MGHDK and SYGVNS. The CDR3 totals 12 residues. CDR3 sequence reads: CASSEFRNEQFF. The CDR3, as DNA: TGTGCCAGCAGTGAATTCAGGAATGAGCAGTTCTTC.

V and J are TRBV10-3 and TRBJ2-7; TRBD2 matches at 7 bases. The germline V gene has CDR1 ENHRY and CDR2 SYGVKD. V dropped 10 bases and J dropped 1; count of bases not matched to a gene: 16. The CDR3 runs to 16 residues. The DNA for the CDR3 is TGTGCCACCCTACCTGGAGCGGGAAGTGGGTCCTACGAGCAGTACTTC. This sequence encodes CATLPGAGSGSYEQYF.

The V call is TRBV19, the J call TRBJ1-5; unclear D gene. This CDR3 has 13 residues. The germline V and J ends were trimmed by 3 bases and 7 bases, with 10 bases remaining between them. Germline values: CDR1 LNHDA, CDR2 SQIVND (reference sequence). CDR3 protein: CASSIPGFQPQHF. The CDR3 nucleotides are TGTGCCAGTAGTATCCCCGGGTTCCAGCCCCAGCATTTT.

This chain connects TRBV7-9 to TRBJ2-5, with 7 positions matching TRBD2. The CDR3 spans 16 residues. Unmatched junction bases numbered 10, after V lost 0 bases and J lost 6 bases. The germline gives CDR1 SEHNR, CDR2 FQNEAQ (reference sequence). CDR3 bases: TGTGCCAGCAGCTTAGCGGGGCGGGAGTCGGGGAAGACCCAGTACTTC. Translation gives CASSLAGRESGKTQYF.

The V and J genes are TRBV5-1 and TRBJ2-1, with 9 bases matching TRBD2. CDR1 and CDR2 (germline): SGHRS, YFSETQ. V trimming: 0 bases; J trimming: 8 bases; junction bases outside the gene matches: 6. CDR3 length: 15 residues. Here the CDR3 reads CASSLVSGSTYEQFF. The CDR3 DNA reads as TGCGCCAGCAGCTTGGTTAGCGGGAGTACTTATGAGCAGTTCTTC. Drawing the rest from reference TRBV5-1 and TRBJ2-1, the complete variable domain is KAGVTQTPRYLIKTRGQQVTLSCSPISGHRSVSWYQQTPGQGLQFLFEYFSETQRNKGNFPGRFSGRQFSNSRSEMNVSTLELGDSALYLCASSLVSGSTYEQFFGPGTRLTVL.

The chain links TRBV5-1 to TRBJ1-3; D is unclear. Germline-derived CDR1 and CDR2 are SGHRS and YFSETQ. Trimming cost V 0 bases and J 1 base, with 8 bases left between them. This CDR3 contains 15 residues. Written as DNA, the CDR3 is TGCGCCAGCAGCTTGGTGGCAGGATCTGGAAACACCATATATTTT. Its protein is CASSLVAGSGNTIYF.

The chain carries TRBV4-2 and TRBJ2-3; 15 positions match TRBD2. The J segment lost 3 bases and the V segment lost 4 bases, leaving 11 bases of the junction unmatched. The germline V gene encodes CDR1 LGHNA and CDR2 YNFKEQ. The CDR3 has 19 amino acids. The DNA for the CDR3 is TGTGCCAGCAGCCTGGCAACGGGACTAGCGGGAGGTCCGACAGATACGCAGTATTTT. Residues: CASSLATGLAGGPTDTQYF.

V is TRBV5-1 and J is TRBJ2-1, with D perhaps TRBD1 (6 bases). This CDR3 comprises 14 residues. The germline V gene has CDR1 SGHRS and CDR2 YFSETQ. Trimming cost V 4 bases and J 6 bases, with 14 bases left between them. CDR3 sequence reads: CASSSRGNGNEQFF. In nucleotides, the CDR3 is TGCGCCAGCAGCAGCAGGGGAAATGGCAATGAGCAGTTCTTC.

The chain uses TRBV27 and TRBJ1-2, with 9 bases fitting TRBD1. This CDR3 is built from 12 residues. The trim removed 6 bases at V and 11 bases at J, leaving 7 bases unmatched. CDR1 and CDR2 (germline): MNHEY, SMNVEV (reference sequence). The CDR3 loop is CASRRTGGWYTF. The CDR3 nucleotides are TGTGCCAGCAGAAGAACAGGGGGCTGGTACACCTTC.

The rearrangement links TRBV5-4 to TRBJ2-1, with TRBD1 matching over 11 bases. The CDR3 is made up of 15 amino acids. With V trimmed by 4 bases and J by 3 bases, 3 bases remained unmatched. Germline CDR1 is SGHNT and CDR2 is YYREEE (reference sequence). CDR3 protein: CASSRDRGDYNEQFF. CDR3 coding DNA: TGTGCCAGCAGCCGGGACAGGGGGGACTACAATGAGCAGTTCTTC.

The chain carries TRBV7-6 and TRBJ2-2, with 8 positions matching TRBD1. This CDR3 has 18 amino acids. Unmatched junction bases numbered 10, after V lost 4 bases and J lost 0 bases. The germline CDR1 and CDR2 sequences are SGHVS and FNYEAQ. The CDR3 region has the DNA TGTGCCAGCAGCTCTACCCCGGGACAGGTCGCGAACACCGGGGAGCTGTTTTTT. Its translation is CASSSTPGQVANTGELFF.

This clone is a singleton in its sample. The chain couples TRBV5-1 to TRBJ2-1, with 9 bases matching TRBD2. CDR3 size: 17 residues. V shed 0 bases, J shed 6 bases, and the junction held 10 bases outside the gene matches. Looked up from germline, CDR1 is SGHRS and CDR2 is YFSETQ. Written as DNA, the CDR3 is TGCGCCAGCAGCTTGGCCCTAGTAGCGGGAGCCCCCAATGAGCAGTTCTTC. This encodes CASSLALVAGAPNEQFF.

The V gene is TRBV27, the J gene TRBJ2-1; D is possibly TRBD2 (5 bases). V was cut by 6 bases and J by 8 bases, with 8 bases left in between. The CDR3 is made up of 11 amino acids. Germline V CDR1 and CDR2: MNHEY, SMNVEV (reference sequence). CDR3 protein: CASRGSDEQFF. The CDR3 DNA reads as TGTGCCAGCAGGGGGAGCGATGAGCAGTTCTTC.

This clone was detected only once. This rearrangement joins TRBV27 to TRBJ2-1, with TRBD2 matching over 11 bases. The CDR3 runs to 15 residues. Germline lookup yields CDR1 MNHEY and CDR2 SMNVEV (reference sequence). V was clipped by 5 bases and J by 5 bases; unmatched bases: 5. CDR3: CASSTGTSGDNEQFF. The DNA for the CDR3 is TGTGCCAGCAGTACTGGGACTAGCGGCGACAATGAGCAGTTCTTC.